This T cell receptor (beta chain) was recorded in a study of cytotoxic CD8 clonotypes in ibrutinib-treated CLL. The V segment lost 3 bases and the J segment 3 bases; nucleotides outside the gene matches: 5. Germline assignment: CDR1 GTSNPN and CDR2 SVGIG (reference sequence). The CDR3 is 14 amino acids. Sequencing used immunoSEQ multiplex PCR; TCRdb keeps in-frame clones, though not all of them. The data hold hundreds of thousands of clones, with 80% observed a single time. The TCR was taken from a human donor with chronic lymphocytic leukemia. Specimen: PBMCs, collected before ibrutinib treatment. The chain is built from TRBV30 and TRBJ2-3; 8 positions match TRBD2. The CDR3 is CAWRALAVTDTQYF. DNA of the CDR3: TGTGCCTGGAGGGCACTAGCGGTAACAGATACGCAGTATTTT.